A single sample is the source of the 15 T cell receptor beta chains below, sequenced in a study of T-cell memory formation after mild COVID-19. TCRdb reprocessed the 5' RACE reads via MiXCR and lists one record per CDR3 protein. The data hold fewer than 350,000 distinct CDR3 sequences, with 18% observed a single time. Material for sequencing was PBMCs or a T cell subset sorted from them (not recorded which). These receptors were taken from a man aged 18-30 years who had mild COVID-19 (a few samples of this study predate the infection). Cell type and time point are not known.

V is TRBV7-3 and J is TRBJ1-6; D call uncertain. Trimming pared 0 bases from V and 11 bases from J, leaving 11 bases between. The CDR3 loop spans 14 amino acids. Looked up from germline, CDR1 is SGHTA and CDR2 is FQGTGA. The CDR3 sequence: CASSLTPRRPPLHF. The CDR3 region has the DNA TGTGCCAGCAGCTTAACTCCTCGACGGCCACCCCTCCACTTT.

CDR3 DNA sequence: TGCGCCAGCAGCTTGGGGACAGGTTACAACTCTGGAAACACCATATATTTT. This codes for CASSLGTGYNSGNTIYF. V is TRBV5-1 and J is TRBJ1-3, with TRBD1 identical over 7 bases. The V gene end was trimmed by 0 bases and the J gene end by 0 bases; junction bases not matched to a gene: 6. The V gene's germline CDR1 is SGHRS and CDR2 YFSETQ. The CDR3 is 17 amino acids. Variable domain in full (rest from reference TRBV5-1 and TRBJ1-3): KAGVTQTPRYLIKTRGQQVTLSCSPISGHRSVSWYQQTPGQGLQFLFEYFSETQRNKGNFPGRFSGRQFSNSRSEMNVSTLELGDSALYLCASSLGTGYNSGNTIYFGEGSWLTVV.

V and J are TRBV5-1 and TRBJ1-6, with TRBD1 identical over 7 bases. The CDR3 has 16 residues. Germline V gives CDR1 SGHRS, CDR2 YFSETQ. V was clipped by 0 bases and J by 7 bases; unmatched bases: 7. This chain's CDR3 is CASSLVPGQDNSPLHF. Here the CDR3 DNA reads TGCGCCAGCAGCTTGGTCCCCGGACAGGACAATTCACCCCTCCACTTT.

The sample holds one count of this clonotype. The chain recombines TRBV6-6 with TRBJ1-4; D is perhaps TRBD1 (6 bases). CDR1 and CDR2 (germline): MNHNY, SVGAGI (reference sequence). Between the trimmed V and J ends, which lost 4 bases and 3 bases, there was a span of 12 bases. The CDR3 is 15 residues long. This CDR3 reads CASSLGGASNEKLFF. The CDR3 region has the DNA TGTGCCAGCAGTTTAGGGGGGGCGTCTAATGAAAAACTGTTTTTT.

This clonotype was found a few times. V usage is TRBV6-2 or TRBV6-3 and J usage is TRBJ1-2; unclear D gene. The CDR3 runs 12 residues. CDR1 is MNHEY and CDR2 is SVGEGT in the germline V gene. The V gene lost 7 bases and the J gene lost 0 bases, with 6 bases spanning the gap. CDR3 coding DNA: TGTGCCAGCAAAATGTCTAACTATGGCTACACCTTC. This encodes CASKMSNYGYTF.

This clonotype has ten or more counts. This chain joins TRBV7-2 and TRBJ1-2; D is undetermined. Per germline, CDR1 SGHTA and CDR2 FQGNSA. This CDR3 has 14 residues. With 6 bases removed from V and 1 base from J, the gap between germline ends came to 12 bases. CDR3 in DNA: TGTGCCAGCAGTCCCTGGACCAATAACTATGGCTACACCTTC. Translated, it gives CASSPWTNNYGYTF.

This clonotype was detected a few times. The V gene is TRBV6-2 or TRBV6-3, the J gene TRBJ2-7; D is ambiguous. V lost 6 bases and J 3 bases, leaving 9 bases between the germline ends. Germline assignment: CDR1 MNHEY and CDR2 SVGEGT. This CDR3 comprises 12 residues. The CDR3 is CASSWYSYEQYF. CDR3 nucleotide sequence: TGTGCCAGCAGCTGGTATAGCTACGAGCAGTACTTC.

The DNA for the CDR3 is TGTGCCAGCAGTGACTCGGAGGGCATGGGGTCTGGAAACACCATATATTTT. It translates to CASSDSEGMGSGNTIYF. The chain joins TRBV6-4 to TRBJ1-3; D is undetermined. Germline assignment: CDR1 MRHNA and CDR2 SNTAGT. The CDR3 is 17 residues long. V lost 0 bases and J lost 1, with 13 bases in between.

The chain joins TRBV10-3 to TRBJ2-4; TRBD2 might be the D (5 bases). The CDR3 consists of 14 residues. The germline gives CDR1 ENHRY, CDR2 SYGVKD. Trimming cost V 3 bases and J 5 bases, with 11 bases left between them. In DNA form, the CDR3 reads TGTGCCATCAGTGAAACGAGGGCAGAAAACATTCAGTACTTC. Protein product: CAISETRAENIQYF.

The chain joins TRBV6-1 to TRBJ1-6, with D uncertain. Germline V gives CDR1 MNHNS, CDR2 SASEGT. Trimming removed 2 bases from V and 13 bases from J, with 15 bases in between. This CDR3 spans 14 amino acids. The CDR3 protein is CASSEFPGFRPLHF. As DNA, the CDR3 is TGTGCCAGCAGTGAATTTCCGGGATTCAGGCCCCTCCACTTT.

The table lists this clonotype with a few counts. This chain connects TRBV9 to TRBJ1-1; no firm D call. CDR3 length: 15 residues. V gave up 0 bases and J gave up 1 base, with 10 bases separating them. Germline V lookup: CDR1 SGDLS, CDR2 YYNGEE. The CDR3 DNA reads as TGTGCCAGCAGCGTAGGACCGGGGAAGAACACTGAAGCTTTCTTT. Protein product: CASSVGPGKNTEAFF.

V gene TRBV15 combines with J gene TRBJ2-1; 7 bases are a match to TRBD2. The CDR3 runs 16 residues. In germline, CDR1 is LNHNV, CDR2 YYDKDF (reference sequence). Losses at the gene ends were 5 bases for V and 1 base for J; bases not matched to a gene: 8. CDR3 residues: CATSGPGGRSYNEQFF. DNA for the CDR3: TGTGCCACCAGCGGACCCGGGGGGAGGTCCTACAATGAGCAGTTCTTC.

This clonotype has a handful of counts. The V call is TRBV12-3 or TRBV12-4, the J call TRBJ2-1; 8 bases are shared with TRBD2. CDR3 length: 15 residues. The J segment lost 8 bases and the V segment lost 4 bases, leaving 10 bases of the junction unmatched. The CDR3 nucleotides read TGTGCCAGCAGTTCCCTCGCAGCGGGGGAGGATGAGCAGTTCTTC. Its protein product is CASSSLAAGEDEQFF.

This clonotype appeared a few times. CDR3 sequence (DNA): TGTGCCACCAGGGGTCCCAGCTCTGGAAACACCATATATTTT. It yields the protein CATRGPSSGNTIYF. This sequence joins TRBV15 and TRBJ1-3; D gene ambiguous. The germline gives CDR1 LNHNV, CDR2 YYDKDF (reference sequence). V shed 6 bases and J shed 0 bases, with 9 bases lying between them. The CDR3 is made up of 14 amino acids.

This clonotype turned up a few times. The chain is built from TRBV27 and TRBJ2-3; D is uncertain. Trimming left V 5 bases short and J 1 base short, with 13 bases between. The CDR3 covers 15 residues. CDR1 and CDR2 from the germline V gene are MNHEY and SMNVEV (reference sequence). CDR3: CASSTSGPGTDTQYF. The CDR3 nucleotides read TGTGCCAGCAGTACCTCGGGCCCCGGCACAGATACGCAGTATTTT.